These T cell receptor beta chains were read from a single sample in a study of OX40 agonist ivuxolimab in advanced cancers. Sequencing used immunoSEQ multiplex PCR; TCRdb keeps in-frame clones, though not all of them. The data contain 35,000 to 45,000 clones, 86% of them seen just once; the ten biggest clones take up 2.4%. Sequenced here: CD4+ or CD8+ T cells sorted from blood, sampled in a trial of the OX40 agonist ivuxolimab. The receptor source for this set is an adult with an advanced solid tumor such as melanoma, head and neck, liver or kidney cancer. CDR3s leave out the opening cysteine and the closing phenylalanine or tryptophan. Each record gives: V gene, J gene, CDR3 length, CDR3 protein.

TRBV7-2	TRBJ2-1	11	ASTLAAGDEQF
TRBV7-2	TRBJ2-7	12	ASSFSSGGNEQY
TRBV28	TRBJ1-1	12	ASAGAMSRAEAF
TRBV18	TRBJ1-5	17	ASSPIGDNLPGSNQPQH
TRBV9	TRBJ2-2	12	ASSVGQNTGELF
TRBV12-1	-	12	ASSFGAFSYEQY
TRBV4-1	TRBJ2-7	14	ASSQPGAGDRNEQY
TRBV10-3	TRBJ1-2	15	AISESLSTATNYGYT
TRBV6-5	TRBJ1-1	11	ASSRIGNTEAF
TRBV2	TRBJ2-5	13	ASSGLAGVQETQY
TRBV27	TRBJ2-7	11	ASSLRDRHEQY
TRBV27	TRBJ1-6	12	ASSFRETNSPLH
TRBV5-1	TRBJ2-4	12	ASSAQGQGNIQY
TRBV6-5	TRBJ1-1	10	ASSDPNTEAF
TRBV11-2	TRBJ1-1	12	ASSFTGPNTEAF
TRBV7-3	TRBJ2-1	17	ASSLLSLQAGGPRNEQF
TRBV5-5	TRBJ2-5	17	ASSQTSGTSGGQQETQY
TRBV6-6	TRBJ2-7	12	ASSYSIGADEQY
TRBV6-1	TRBJ1-1	11	ASSEDEETEAF
TRBV10-3	TRBJ2-5	12	AISESLGQETQY
TRBV6-1	TRBJ2-4	17	ASSEAGTGQGVAKNIQY
TRBV7-9	TRBJ2-5	12	ASSSTGLGETQY
TRBV11-2	TRBJ2-7	13	ASSWGLAGDYEQY
TRBV21-1	TRBJ1-2	14	ASSYPPWTEKNGYT
TRBV7-3	TRBJ2-2	14	ASSLLGARYTGELF
TRBV7-2	TRBJ1-1	11	ASSLISKPEAF
TRBV6-1	TRBJ2-7	13	ASSETSGGSYEQY
TRBV30	TRBJ1-1	12	AWNPGRMNTEAF
TRBV7-9	TRBJ2-3	12	ASRSGQSTDTQY
TRBV7-9	TRBJ2-1	10	ASSLLENEQF
TRBV10-3	TRBJ2-5	13	AIKPGGGYQETQY